This T cell receptor (beta chain) was sequenced in a study of control samples from healthy donors and cancer patients. Sequencing was performed with immunoSEQ multiplex PCR; in TCRdb, only in-frame clones are kept and a portion is missing. Among about 190,000 clones listed, about 90% were seen once. With 0 bases removed from V and 0 bases from J, the gap between germline ends came to 12 bases. Germline V lookup: CDR1 MNHNY, CDR2 SVGAGI (reference sequence). The CDR3 is 16 amino acids. The specimen was blood. The sequence came from a man aged 25 to 40 in good health. The chain recombines TRBV6-6 with TRBJ2-7, with D uncertain. The CDR3 sequence: CASSYSDIGLSYEQYF. CDR3 sequence (DNA): TGTGCCAGCAGTTACTCCGACATAGGCCTCTCCTACGAGCAGTACTTC.